This paragraph covers one TCR beta chain sequence. The repertoire was sequenced with immunoSEQ multiplex PCR; TCRdb's copy has only in-frame clones and lacks some. This table holds roughly 69,000 clones, approximately 84% found once. The data belong to a study of OX40 agonist ivuxolimab in advanced cancers. Study at large: In this trial design, patients received ivuxolimab intravenously at 0.01 to 10 mg/kg every 2 weeks.

Sequenced here: CD4+ or CD8+ T cells sorted from blood, sampled in a trial of the OX40 agonist ivuxolimab. The source of this sequence is an adult with an advanced solid tumor such as melanoma, head and neck, liver or kidney cancer.

CDR3 sequence: CASSLVGAPILYSNTEAFF. The CDR3 coding sequence is TGTGCCAGCAGCTTAGTTGGGGCGCCGATACTGTACTCGAACACTGAAGCTTTCTTT. The chain uses TRBV7-2 and TRBJ1-1, with a weak D call TRBD1 (5 bases). The V gene lost 1 base and the J gene lost 1 base, with 22 bases spanning the gap. The CDR3 contains 19 residues. CDR1 is SGHTA, CDR2 FQGNSA, per germline.